This TCR beta chain derives from a study of shared clonotypes between healthy human individuals. Naive-designated CD8 cells lacked CD45RO, were positively enriched for CCR7, and omitted terminally differentiated effector memory CD45RA+ cells. TCRdb keeps only in-frame clones here, not all; method: immunoSEQ multiplex PCR. The repertoire has about 2.2 million clones, around 93% of them found once; the top ten carry approximately 1.7%. The CDR3 contains 15 residues. Deletions cut 6 bases from V and 5 bases from J, with 18 bases between. CDR1 SEHNR and CDR2 FQNEAQ come from the germline V gene (reference sequence).

The sample comprised naive CD8+ T cells from PBMCs. The chain has TRBV7-9 and TRBJ2-3, with D maybe TRBD1 (6 bases). The clonotype comes from a man aged 18 to 30 in good health. Some clones in this sample may be carry-over from other donors' samples. CDR3 protein: CASRSRQAAKDTQYF. DNA of the CDR3: TGTGCCAGCAGATCCCGACAGGCGGCGAAAGATACGCAGTATTTT.